This TCR beta chain was captured in a study of T-cell memory formation after mild COVID-19. TCRdb ran MiXCR on the 5' RACE reads and lists one entry per CDR3 protein. This sample has approximately 480,000 distinct CDR3 sequences, with about 18% found just once. V was shortened by 6 bases and J by 2 bases, with 15 bases between the two germline ends. This CDR3 spans 15 amino acids. From germline, CDR1 is SNHLY and CDR2 FYNNEI. Sequences were obtained from PBMCs or a T cell subset sorted from them (not recorded which). The rearrangement uses TRBV2 and TRBJ2-3; the D gene is possibly TRBD1 (6 bases). The clonotype was recovered from an adult woman who had mild COVID-19 (a few samples of this study predate the infection). Cell type and time point are not known. CDR3 in DNA: TGTGCCAGCAGGGCTACCAGGGGACCCACAGATACGCAGTATTTT. This codes for CASRATRGPTDTQYF.